A single sample gave rise to the 5 T cell receptor beta chains below, sequenced in a study of blood T cells in healthy people across ages. A J-beta primer mix and a sample-barcoded 5' primer were used in a second PCR of roughly 6 to 11 cycles. MiXCR was run by TCRdb on the 5' RACE reads, yielding one entry per CDR3 protein. The data hold approximately 1,100,000 distinct CDR3 sequences, with under 45% observed a single time. The specimen was blood. The receptors derive from a woman aged 60-70 years in good health.

CDR3 region: CATSRVRSGGLYGYTF. CDR3 bases: TGTGCCACCAGCAGAGTTCGGTCAGGGGGCTTATATGGCTACACCTTC. The genes are TRBV15 and TRBJ1-2; TRBD1 matches at 8 bases. Losses at the gene ends were 1 base for V and 5 bases for J; bases not matched to a gene: 9. The CDR3 covers 16 residues. Germline assignment: CDR1 LNHNV and CDR2 YYDKDF (reference sequence).

V usage is TRBV2 and J usage is TRBJ2-7; perhaps TRBD1 as D (6 bases). The germline CDR1 and CDR2 sequences are SNHLY and FYNNEI. This CDR3 contains 13 residues. Trimming stripped 10 bases from V and 3 bases from J, with 16 bases between. The CDR3 here is CAIRDNLLYEQYF. The CDR3 DNA reads TGTGCCATCCGGGACAACCTTCTCTACGAGCAGTACTTC.

Only a few counts were recorded for this clonotype. CDR3 sequence: CASSIGPLEHNEQFF. The CDR3 nucleotides are TGTGCCAGTAGTATAGGGCCCCTCGAGCACAATGAGCAGTTCTTC. The chain is built from TRBV19 and TRBJ2-1; D unresolved. The germline V and J ends were trimmed by 1 base and 5 bases, with 12 bases remaining between them. CDR3 length: 15 residues. Germline V gives CDR1 LNHDA, CDR2 SQIVND (reference sequence).

The gene calls are TRBV30 and TRBJ2-5, with no clear D. V lost 1 base, J lost 1 base, and 7 bases lay in between. CDR3 length: 13 amino acids. CDR1 and CDR2 (germline): GTSNPN, SVGIG (reference sequence). In DNA form, the CDR3 reads TGTGCCTGGAGTGACAGCGCCCAAGAGACCCAGTACTTC. Translating it yields CAWSDSAQETQYF.

This clonotype has more than one count but fewer than ten. The chain links TRBV29-1 to TRBJ2-3; TRBD2 might be the D (6 bases). The CDR3 length is 14 residues. The germline V gene has CDR1 SQVTM and CDR2 ANQGSEA. Between the trimmed V and J ends, which lost 3 bases and 5 bases, there was a span of 15 bases. The CDR3 loop is CSVESRRAEDTQYF. For the CDR3, the DNA is TGCAGCGTTGAGAGTCGGAGGGCCGAAGATACGCAGTATTTT.